A selection of T cell receptor beta chains follows, all from one sample in a study of beta chain features in type 1 diabetes. Assay: immunoSEQ multiplex PCR; the TCRdb copy retains only in-frame clones and omits some. The data show fewer than 650,000 clones, with about a sixth seen just once and about 0.087% held by the top ten. Sequencing input: naive CD4+ T cells from blood. The receptors were gathered from a man aged 18 to 30 in good health. Both conserved end residues are part of each CDR3. Each record gives: J gene, D gene, clone size, V gene, CDR3 protein, CDR3 DNA. A D gene is named only where the DNA matches it firmly. Size values are once, few and many counts, or a class for expanded clones, and some rows have none.

j_gene: TRBJ2-7
d_gene: -
abundance: -
v_gene: TRBV5-1
CDR3aa: CASSSGRTLSYEQYF
CDR3nt: TGCGCCAGCAGCTCGGGACGGACACTCTCCTACGAGCAGTACTTC

j_gene: TRBJ1-4
d_gene: -
abundance: few
v_gene: TRBV7-9
CDR3aa: CASSLLGGSDNEKLFF
CDR3nt: TGTGCCAGCAGCTTACTAGGAGGGTCAGATAATGAAAAACTGTTTTTT

j_gene: TRBJ1-1
d_gene: TRBD1
abundance: few
v_gene: TRBV27
CDR3aa: CASSLPTGRGTEAFF
CDR3nt: TGTGCCAGCAGTCTCCCGACAGGGAGGGGCACTGAAGCTTTCTTT

j_gene: TRBJ1-5
d_gene: TRBD1
abundance: few
v_gene: TRBV29-1
CDR3aa: CSVTTGVGQPQHF
CDR3nt: TGCAGCGTTACGACAGGGGTGGGACAGCCCCAGCATTTT

j_gene: TRBJ1-1
d_gene: -
abundance: few
v_gene: TRBV28
CDR3aa: CAVASLNTEAFF
CDR3nt: TGTGCCGTGGCAAGTCTGAACACTGAAGCTTTCTTT

j_gene: TRBJ2-3
d_gene: TRBD2
abundance: many
v_gene: TRBV10-3
CDR3aa: CAITGSGVATDTQYF
CDR3nt: TGTGCCATCACCGGGAGCGGGGTGGCCACAGATACGCAGTATTTT

j_gene: TRBJ2-3
d_gene: -
abundance: few
v_gene: TRBV4-1
CDR3aa: CASSQDRAGVGTDTQYF
CDR3nt: TGCGCCAGCAGCCAAGATAGGGCCGGGGTTGGGACAGATACGCAGTATTTT

j_gene: TRBJ1-1
d_gene: -
abundance: -
v_gene: TRBV6-5
CDR3aa: CASSSLVNEAFF
CDR3nt: TGTGCCAGCAGTTCCCTGGTCAATGAAGCTTTCTTT

j_gene: TRBJ2-1
d_gene: -
abundance: -
v_gene: TRBV9
CDR3aa: CASSVIGGPNNEQFF
CDR3nt: TGTGCCAGCAGCGTAATCGGGGGACCGAACAATGAGCAGTTCTTC

j_gene: TRBJ2-4
d_gene: -
abundance: -
v_gene: TRBV2
CDR3aa: CASAPQGGVTKNIQYF
CDR3nt: TGTGCCAGCGCGCCCCAGGGGGGGGTTACCAAAAACATTCAGTACTTC

j_gene: TRBJ1-1
d_gene: -
abundance: once
v_gene: TRBV6-5
CDR3aa: CASSYSRNRLEAFF
CDR3nt: TGTGCCAGCAGTTACTCCCGGAACAGGCTTGAAGCTTTCTTT